This is a list of T cell receptor beta chains from one sample in a study of radiotherapy plus CTLA-4 blockade in lung cancer. Sequencing was performed with immunoSEQ multiplex PCR; in TCRdb, only in-frame clones are kept and a portion is missing. The sample contains 50,000 or so clones, 65% to 85% of which appear only once. Sample: peripheral blood, taken from a patient treated with radiotherapy plus ipilimumab. Receptors originate from a human donor with non-small cell lung cancer who had a partial response to radiotherapy plus ipilimumab. The CDR3 runs from the conserved cysteine through the conserved F or W. D genes are given only for firm matches. Size is omitted from some rows. Given values are once, few, many or a class for expanded clones.

>.|TRBV7-2|TRBJ2-1|.
CASSLGGRRDEQFF
TGTGCCAGCAGCTTAGGGGGGCGACGGGATGAGCAGTTCTTC
>few|TRBV18|TRBJ1-1|.
CASSPPSGQNTEAFF
TGTGCCAGCTCACCACCGTCAGGGCAGAACACTGAAGCTTTCTTT
>.|TRBV6-5|TRBJ1-1|.
CASSYSGRVNTEAFF
TGTGCCAGCAGTTACTCGGGCAGGGTGAACACTGAAGCTTTCTTT
>.|TRBV5-4|TRBJ1-6|TRBD1
CASSTTGEYSPLHF
TGTGCCAGCAGCACGACAGGGGAGTACTCACCCCTCCACTTT
>.|TRBV6-6|TRBJ2-1|.
CASSTQDISYNEQFF
TGTGCCAGCAGTACCCAGGACATCTCCTACAATGAGCAGTTCTTC
>.|TRBV2|TRBJ2-3|TRBD1
CASSEGTGGTDTQYF
TGTGCCAGCAGTGAAGGGACAGGGGGCACAGATACGCAGTATTTT
>.|TRBV18|TRBJ2-5|.
CASSPLQETQYF
TGTGCCAGCTCACCGCTACAAGAGACCCAGTACTTC
>.|TRBV2|TRBJ2-1|TRBD2
CASRQRGLYNEQFF
TGTGCCAGCAGACAGCGGGGGTTATACAATGAGCAGTTCTTC
>.|TRBV7-2|TRBJ2-3|TRBD2
CASSLSAGGPADTQYF
TGTGCCAGCAGCTTATCTGCGGGGGGGCCGGCAGATACGCAGTATTTT
>.|TRBV4-3|TRBJ1-2|TRBD1
CASSHRTGGGYTF
TGCGCCAGCAGCCATAGGACAGGGGGCGGCTACACCTTC